This passage covers 10 T cell receptor beta chains from one sample sequenced in a study of early stage breast cancer tumors. Generated by immunoSEQ multiplex PCR, the TCRdb table keeps only in-frame clones and is missing some. The table lists fewer than 50,000 clones, around 69% of them singletons. Specimen: blood. These receptors were taken from a person aged 45 to 60 with breast cancer.

This clone was seen just once. V and J are TRBV5-1 and TRBJ2-7; D ambiguous. The CDR3 is made up of 13 amino acids. Per germline, CDR1 SGHRS and CDR2 YFSETQ. V was trimmed by 0 bases and J by 3 bases, leaving 7 bases between them. CDR3 protein: CASSLGTDYEQYV. The CDR3 DNA follows: TGCGCCAGCAGCTTGGGGACGGACTACGAGCAGTACGTC.

The chain employs TRBV2 and TRBJ2-3; 16 bases are a match to TRBD2. V lost 3 bases and J lost 0; bases outside the gene matches: 6. The CDR3 has 19 residues. From germline, CDR1 is SNHLY and CDR2 FYNNEI. CDR3 DNA sequence: TGTGCCAGCAGTGACCCGGGACTAGCGGGAGGGCCTAGCACAGATACGCAGTATTTT. Translation: CASSDPGLAGGPSTDTQYF.

This rearrangement joins TRBV10-1 to TRBJ1-2; 7 nucleotides line up with TRBD1. Losses at the gene ends were 4 bases for V and 13 bases for J; bases not matched to a gene: 3. The length of the CDR3 is 10 residues. Germline CDR1 and CDR2: WNHNN and SYGVQD (reference sequence). The CDR3 nucleotides read TGCGCCAGCAGTGTGACAGGGCCCACCTTC. It yields the protein CASSVTGPTF.

The chain uses TRBV14 and TRBJ2-7; D not resolved. CDR1 SGHDN and CDR2 FVKESK come from the germline V gene. CDR3 size: 15 residues. V dropped 1 base and J dropped 1 base, with 11 bases sitting between them. Here the CDR3 reads CASSQGHSNSYEQYF. The CDR3 nucleotides read TGTGCCAGCAGCCAAGGCCACAGCAATTCCTACGAGCAGTACTTC.

The V call is TRBV29-1, the J call TRBJ1-1, with a possible D match to TRBD1 (6 bases). V lost 6 bases and J lost 4, with 15 bases in between. The length of the CDR3 is 13 residues. Looked up from germline, CDR1 is SQVTM and CDR2 is ANQGSEA. CDR3 bases: TGCAGCGTGAAACAGGGTCGCGGCACTGAAGCTTTCTTT. Amino acid sequence: CSVKQGRGTEAFF.

This chain links TRBV6-1 with TRBJ2-7; D is undetermined. The V and J ends lost 3 bases and 5 bases respectively, with 17 bases between them. Germline CDR1 is MNHNS and CDR2 is SASEGT. The CDR3 runs 15 residues. The CDR3 bases are TGTGCCAGCAGTGATCCCTTTAAGGAGATCAACGAGCAGTACGTC. Protein sequence: CASSDPFKEINEQYV.

This sequence joins TRBV9 and TRBJ2-1, with 11 bases lining up with TRBD1. The CDR3 has 14 amino acids. Germline CDR1 SGDLS, CDR2 YYNGEE. J gave up 7 bases and V 0 bases, and 0 bases lay outside the gene matches. CDR3 sequence reads: CASSVGDRGNEQFF. The CDR3 region has the DNA TGTGCCAGCAGCGTAGGGGACAGGGGGAATGAGCAGTTCTTC.

The chain uses TRBV2 and TRBJ2-1; 10 bases align to TRBD2. The junction had 7 bases not matched to a gene; V was cut back by 3 bases and J by 14 bases. CDR1 and CDR2 (germline): SNHLY, FYNNEI. The CDR3 loop spans 13 amino acids. The CDR3 region has the DNA TGTGCCAGCAGTGAGGCTAGCGGGAGACGGAAGTTCTTC. Translating gives CASSEASGRRKFF.

The J gene is TRBJ2-2, the V gene TRBV11-3; D may be TRBD2 (6 bases). The V and J ends lost 2 bases and 4 bases respectively, with 8 bases between them. Germline V CDR1 and CDR2: SGHNT, YENEEA. This CDR3 contains 14 residues. CDR3 nucleotide sequence: TGTGCCAGCAGCTTACTAGCGACCACCGGGGAGCTGTTTTTT. Residues: CASSLLATTGELFF.

The rearrangement links TRBV5-4 to TRBJ1-4, with 9 bases lining up with TRBD1. This CDR3 spans 15 amino acids. Germline V gene lookup returns CDR1 SGHNT and CDR2 YYREEE (reference sequence). The trim removed 3 bases at V and 1 base at J, leaving 1 base unmatched. DNA of the CDR3: TGTGCCAGCAGCTCGACAGGGGGAACTAATGAAAAACTGTTTTTT. Its protein product is CASSSTGGTNEKLFF.